This T cell receptor beta chain emerged from a study of blood T cell repertoires in COVID-19. On the study more broadly: Italy, Spain and the United States were the sources of the convalescent and acute COVID-19 samples. The cDNA or gDNA used as material had been derived from T cells, B-cell-depleted T cells, or PBMCs.

The protocol was immunoSEQ multiplex PCR, while the TCRdb copy is restricted to in-frame clones and leaves out a portion. The sample lists about 99,000 clones, nearly 85% occurring once. There are 16 residues in the CDR3. V lost 3 bases, J lost 0 bases, and 13 bases lay in between. CDR1 and CDR2 from the germline V gene are SNHLY and FYNNEI. The sequence derives from a human donor in a cohort sampled during active or convalescent COVID-19. Sequencing was carried out using peripheral blood. The chain couples TRBV2 to TRBJ2-3, with TRBD2 as a possible D gene (6 bases). The DNA for the CDR3 is TGTGCCAGCAGTGAGGAGGGAGTATCTAGCACAGATACGCAGTATTTT. Protein sequence: CASSEEGVSSTDTQYF.